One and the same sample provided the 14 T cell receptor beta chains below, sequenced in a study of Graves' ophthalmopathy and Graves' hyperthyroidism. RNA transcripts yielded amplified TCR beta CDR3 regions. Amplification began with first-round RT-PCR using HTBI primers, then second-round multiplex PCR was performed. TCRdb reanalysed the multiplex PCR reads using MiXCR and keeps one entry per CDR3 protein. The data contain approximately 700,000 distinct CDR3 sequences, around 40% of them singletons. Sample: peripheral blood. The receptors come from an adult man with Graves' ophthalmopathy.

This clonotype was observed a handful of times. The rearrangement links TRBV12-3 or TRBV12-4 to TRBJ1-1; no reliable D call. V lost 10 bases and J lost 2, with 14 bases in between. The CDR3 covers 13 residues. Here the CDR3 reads CANKRSGNTEAFF. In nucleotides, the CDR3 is TGTGCCAACAAGCGGTCAGGCAACACTGAAGCTTTCTTT.

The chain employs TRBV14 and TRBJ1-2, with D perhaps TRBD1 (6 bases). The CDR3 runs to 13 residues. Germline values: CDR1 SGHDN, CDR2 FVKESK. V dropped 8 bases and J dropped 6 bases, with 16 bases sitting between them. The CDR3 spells CASSQRQEDGYTF. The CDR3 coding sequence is TGTGCCAGCTCACAGCGACAGGAGGATGGCTACACCTTC.

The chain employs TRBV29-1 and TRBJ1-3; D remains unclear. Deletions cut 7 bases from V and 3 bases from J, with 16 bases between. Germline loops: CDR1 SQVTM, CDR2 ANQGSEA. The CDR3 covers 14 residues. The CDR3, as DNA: TGCAGCGCCAGCAGTGAGTTCGGTGGAAACACCATATATTTT. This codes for CSASSEFGGNTIYF.

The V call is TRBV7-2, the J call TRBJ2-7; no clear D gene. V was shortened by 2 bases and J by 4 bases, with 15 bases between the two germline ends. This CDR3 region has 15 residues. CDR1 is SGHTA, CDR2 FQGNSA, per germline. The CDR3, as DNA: TGTGCCAGCAGCTTAAAGGCCGCATCTACGTACGAGCAGTACTTC. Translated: CASSLKAASTYEQYF.

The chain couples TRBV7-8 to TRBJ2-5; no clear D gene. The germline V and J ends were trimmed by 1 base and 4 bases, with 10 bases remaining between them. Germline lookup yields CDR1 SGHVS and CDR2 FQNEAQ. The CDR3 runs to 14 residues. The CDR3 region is CASSLDRSRETQYF. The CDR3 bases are TGTGCCAGCAGCTTAGACAGAAGCAGAGAGACCCAGTACTTC.

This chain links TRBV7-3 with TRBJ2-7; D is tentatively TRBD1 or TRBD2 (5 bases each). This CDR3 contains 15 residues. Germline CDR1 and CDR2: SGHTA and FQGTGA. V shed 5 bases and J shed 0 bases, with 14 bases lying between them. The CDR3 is CASSVSGTNSYEQYF. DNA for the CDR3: TGTGCCAGCAGCGTCTCCGGGACGAACTCCTACGAGCAGTACTTC.

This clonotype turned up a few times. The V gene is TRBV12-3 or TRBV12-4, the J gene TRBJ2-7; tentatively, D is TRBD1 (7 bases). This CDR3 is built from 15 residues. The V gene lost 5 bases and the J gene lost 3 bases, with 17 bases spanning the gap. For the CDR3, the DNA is TGTGCCAGCAGTCCAGGGGGGCAGGGGTTCTACGAGCAGTACTTC. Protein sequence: CASSPGGQGFYEQYF.

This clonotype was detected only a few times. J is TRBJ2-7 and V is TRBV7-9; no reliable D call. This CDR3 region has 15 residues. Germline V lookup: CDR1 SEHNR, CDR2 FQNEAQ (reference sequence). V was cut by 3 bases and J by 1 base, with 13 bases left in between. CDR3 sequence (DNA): TGTGCCAGCAGCTTGGAATGGGCCCGGTCCTACGAGCAGTACTTC. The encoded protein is CASSLEWARSYEQYF.

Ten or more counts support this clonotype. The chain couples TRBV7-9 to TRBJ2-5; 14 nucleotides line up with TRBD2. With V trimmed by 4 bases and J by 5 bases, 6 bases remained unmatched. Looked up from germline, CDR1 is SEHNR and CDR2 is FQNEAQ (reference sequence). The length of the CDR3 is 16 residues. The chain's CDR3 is CASSYRLAGGLETQYF. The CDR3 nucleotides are TGTGCCAGCAGCTACAGACTAGCGGGGGGGCTGGAGACCCAGTACTTC.

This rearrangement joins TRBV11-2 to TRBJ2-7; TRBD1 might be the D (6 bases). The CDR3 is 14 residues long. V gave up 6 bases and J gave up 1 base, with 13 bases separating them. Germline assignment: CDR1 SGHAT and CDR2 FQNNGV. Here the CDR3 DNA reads TGTGCCAGCAGTTTACTGACAGGTTCCTACGAGCAGTACTTC. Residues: CASSLLTGSYEQYF.

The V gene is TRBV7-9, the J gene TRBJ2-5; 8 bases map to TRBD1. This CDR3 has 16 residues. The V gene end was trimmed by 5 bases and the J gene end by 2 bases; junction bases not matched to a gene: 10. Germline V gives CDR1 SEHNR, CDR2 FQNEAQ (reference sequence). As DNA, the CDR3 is TGTGCCAGCAGCGCCGAAGACAGGGGTGGACAAGAGACCCAGTACTTC. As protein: CASSAEDRGGQETQYF.

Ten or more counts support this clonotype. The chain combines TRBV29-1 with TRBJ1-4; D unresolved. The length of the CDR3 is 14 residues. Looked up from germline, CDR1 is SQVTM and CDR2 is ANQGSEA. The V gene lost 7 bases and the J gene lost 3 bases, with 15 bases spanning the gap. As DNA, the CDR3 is TGCAGCGCCCGGTTTTCGGGTTCTAATGAAAAACTGTTTTTT. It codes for CSARFSGSNEKLFF.

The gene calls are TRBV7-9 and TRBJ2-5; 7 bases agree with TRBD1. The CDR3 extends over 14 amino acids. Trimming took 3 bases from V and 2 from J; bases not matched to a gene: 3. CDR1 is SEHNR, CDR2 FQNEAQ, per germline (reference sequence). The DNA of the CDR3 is TGTGCCAGCAGCTTCGGACAGGCACAAGAGACCCAGTACTTC. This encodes CASSFGQAQETQYF.

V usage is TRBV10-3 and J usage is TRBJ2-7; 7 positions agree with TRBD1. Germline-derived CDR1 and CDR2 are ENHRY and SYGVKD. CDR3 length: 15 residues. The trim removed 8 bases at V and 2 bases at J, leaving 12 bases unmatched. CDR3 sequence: CAIGRDRQKAYEQYF. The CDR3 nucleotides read TGTGCCATCGGCCGGGACAGACAGAAAGCCTACGAGCAGTACTTC.